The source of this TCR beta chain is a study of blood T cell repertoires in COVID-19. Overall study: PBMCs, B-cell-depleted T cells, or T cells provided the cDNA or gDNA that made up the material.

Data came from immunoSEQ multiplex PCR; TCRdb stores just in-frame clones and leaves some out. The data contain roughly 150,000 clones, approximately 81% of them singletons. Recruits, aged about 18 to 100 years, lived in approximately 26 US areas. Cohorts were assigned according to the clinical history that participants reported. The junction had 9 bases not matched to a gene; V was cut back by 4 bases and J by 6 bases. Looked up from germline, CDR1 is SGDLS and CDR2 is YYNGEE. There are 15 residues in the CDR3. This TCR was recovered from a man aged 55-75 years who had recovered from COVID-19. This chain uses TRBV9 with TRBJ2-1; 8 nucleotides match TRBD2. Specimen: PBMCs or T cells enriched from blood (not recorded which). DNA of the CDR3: TGTGCCAGCAGCTCCGGAATAGCGGGACCCAATGAGCAGTTCTTC. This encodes CASSSGIAGPNEQFF.